This TCR beta chain was captured by sequencing in a study of cytomegalovirus exposure and HLA in healthy donors. Germline trimming cut 5 bases from V and 7 bases from J; bases unmatched to any gene: 5. The CDR3 extends over 13 amino acids. Looked up from germline, CDR1 is SGHVS and CDR2 is FQNEAQ. Healthy bone marrow donors made up the donor group. This clone was seen a handful of times. Its cognate antigen is unknown. This PCR relied on a set of 60 Vbeta primers and 13 Jbeta primers. Libraries were prepared by immunoSEQ multiplex PCR; TCRdb keeps only in-frame clonotypes and omits some of them. The table shows roughly 200,000 clones, with approximately 70% occurring only once. Findings of the study overall: In vitro experiments confirmed that three CMV-associated chains were specific for CMV antigens.

The sequenced sample consisted of PBMCs. This receptor was obtained from a man between 35 and 55 years old in good health and CMV-seropositive. This chain uses TRBV7-8 with TRBJ1-2; 9 bases map to TRBD1. CDR3 region: CASSLGQGSGYTF. CDR3 DNA sequence: TGTGCCAGCAGCCTGGGACAGGGAAGTGGCTACACCTTC.